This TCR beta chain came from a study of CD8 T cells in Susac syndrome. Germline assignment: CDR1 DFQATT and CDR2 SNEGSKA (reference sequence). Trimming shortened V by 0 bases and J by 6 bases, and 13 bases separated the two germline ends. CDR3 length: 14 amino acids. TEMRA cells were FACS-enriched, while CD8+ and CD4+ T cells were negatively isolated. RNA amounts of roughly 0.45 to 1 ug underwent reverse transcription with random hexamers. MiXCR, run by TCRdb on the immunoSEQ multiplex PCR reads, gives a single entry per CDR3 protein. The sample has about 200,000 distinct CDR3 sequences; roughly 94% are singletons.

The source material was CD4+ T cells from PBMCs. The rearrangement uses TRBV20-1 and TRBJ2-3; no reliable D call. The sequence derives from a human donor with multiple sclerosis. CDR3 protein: CSARDPLLGDTQYF. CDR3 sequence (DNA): TGCAGTGCTAGAGATCCCCTCCTGGGGGATACGCAGTATTTT.